The subject of this entry is one TCR beta chain. These data originate in a study of blood T cell repertoires in COVID-19. Profiling relied on immunoSEQ multiplex PCR, and the TCRdb table lists in-frame clones only, not all of them. This repertoire shows some 210,000 clones, 80% to 85% found once; its top ten account for 20%. This CDR3 has 16 amino acids. V lost 0 bases to trimming and J lost 2 bases, with 12 bases between them. Germline CDR1 reads SGHRS; CDR2 reads YFSETQ. The sequenced sample consisted of peripheral blood. This TCR was sampled from a human donor in a cohort sampled during active COVID-19. The chain carries TRBV5-1 and TRBJ2-1, with D perhaps TRBD2 (5 bases). The CDR3 loop is CASSLGGFSTYNEQFF. The CDR3 DNA is TGCGCCAGCAGCTTGGGAGGGTTCAGCACCTACAATGAGCAGTTCTTC.